These T cell receptor beta chains were read from a single sample in a study of T-cell reconstitution after alpha-beta-depleted transplantation in children. Each CDR3 protein gets one entry after TCRdb re-called the PCR reads with MiXCR. The sample has some 180,000 distinct CDR3 sequences, approximately 6.9% seen once. This specimen was PBMCs, taken before TCRalphabeta/CD19-depleted stem cell transplant. These receptors all stem from a boy aged 2 to 9 with acute lymphoblastic leukemia, due to receive a stem cell transplant. CDR3s include the opening cysteine and the closing phenylalanine or tryptophan. A D gene is named only where the DNA matches it firmly. Some rows have no size entry. The others give once, few or many, or a class for an expanded clone.

V gene: TRBV11-3
J gene: TRBJ2-1
D gene: TRBD1
clone size: many
CDR3 DNA: TGTGCCAGCAGCCCCGGGACAGGAAATGAGCAGTTCTTC
CDR3 protein: CASSPGTGNEQFF

V gene: TRBV6-1
J gene: TRBJ2-3
D gene: TRBD2
clone size: many
CDR3 DNA: TGTGCCAGCAGTAGCGGGAGGGCCGCGGCGAATACGCAGTATTTT
CDR3 protein: CASSSGRAAANTQYF

V gene: TRBV6-6
J gene: TRBJ2-7
D gene: NA
clone size: many
CDR3 DNA: TGTGCCAGCAGTTACGGGGGGACAGAGCAGTACTTC
CDR3 protein: CASSYGGTEQYF

V gene: TRBV7-2
J gene: TRBJ1-1
D gene: NA
clone size: NA
CDR3 DNA: TGTGCCAGCAGCTTAGGAGTATCTGAAGCTTTCTTT
CDR3 protein: CASSLGVSEAFF

V gene: TRBV15
J gene: TRBJ2-5
D gene: NA
clone size: NA
CDR3 DNA: TGTGCCACCAGCGGGGACCCTGAAGAGACCCAGTACTTC
CDR3 protein: CATSGDPEETQYF

V gene: TRBV5-1
J gene: TRBJ2-4
D gene: NA
clone size: many
CDR3 DNA: TGCGCCAGCAGCTTGGCCTCGACAGATTTGAACATTCAGTACTTC
CDR3 protein: CASSLASTDLNIQYF

V gene: TRBV7-2
J gene: TRBJ2-4
D gene: NA
clone size: NA
CDR3 DNA: TGTGCCAGCAGCTTTAGGGAACTAGGCCTAGCCAAAAACATTCAGTACTTC
CDR3 protein: CASSFRELGLAKNIQYF

V gene: TRBV25-1
J gene: TRBJ2-1
D gene: TRBD2
clone size: few
CDR3 DNA: TGTGCCAGCAGTGGGACTAGCTTTTTTAATGAGCAGTTCTTC
CDR3 protein: CASSGTSFFNEQFF

V gene: TRBV3-1
J gene: TRBJ2-2
D gene: NA
clone size: NA
CDR3 DNA: TGTGCCAGCAGCCATCTGGGGGGGGGCCGAACCGGGGAGCTGTTTTTT
CDR3 protein: CASSHLGGGRTGELFF

V gene: TRBV20-1
J gene: TRBJ1-1
D gene: NA
clone size: NA
CDR3 DNA: TGCAGACTCGGAGGGGGGGTTAGGGCTTTCTTT
CDR3 protein: CRLGGGVRAFF

V gene: TRBV5-1
J gene: TRBJ2-3
D gene: TRBD2
clone size: many
CDR3 DNA: TGCGCCAGCAGCTTGGCTAGCGGGACAAATACGCAGTATTTT
CDR3 protein: CASSLASGTNTQYF

V gene: TRBV5-6
J gene: TRBJ2-5
D gene: NA
clone size: NA
CDR3 DNA: TGTGCCAGCAGCGAGACCCCGGACAGTCGAGCGCAAGAGACCCAGTACTTC
CDR3 protein: CASSETPDSRAQETQYF

V gene: TRBV11-2
J gene: TRBJ2-1
D gene: TRBD2
clone size: NA
CDR3 DNA: TGTGCCAGCAGCTTAGGCCCCCCCCTTTCCCGGGAGGGCCTAAATGAGCAGTTCTTC
CDR3 protein: CASSLGPPLSREGLNEQFF

V gene: TRBV7-2
J gene: TRBJ1-1
D gene: TRBD1
clone size: many
CDR3 DNA: TGTGCCAGCAGCTACAGGGGTGGTAGCGGCACTGAAGCTTTCTTT
CDR3 protein: CASSYRGGSGTEAFF

V gene: TRBV29-1
J gene: TRBJ2-2
D gene: TRBD2
clone size: many
CDR3 DNA: TGCAGCGCGGGACTAGCGGGAGCCTTCCCCACCGGGGAGCTGTTTTTT
CDR3 protein: CSAGLAGAFPTGELFF

V gene: TRBV12-3/TRBV12-4
J gene: TRBJ2-1
D gene: TRBD2
clone size: few
CDR3 DNA: TGTGCCAGCAGCCCCATAGCGGGGGGGATCTCCAATGAGCAGTTCTTC
CDR3 protein: CASSPIAGGISNEQFF

V gene: TRBV28
J gene: TRBJ2-4
D gene: NA
clone size: many
CDR3 DNA: TGTGCCAGCAGTTTATGGGATGTGGGCAGGCGTACGACCGTAGCCAAAAACATTCAGTACTTC
CDR3 protein: CASSLWDVGRRTTVAKNIQYF

V gene: TRBV2
J gene: TRBJ2-1
D gene: TRBD1
clone size: few
CDR3 DNA: TGTGCCAGCACCGCCGGGACAGGGGGGCGGAAGCAGTTCTTC
CDR3 protein: CASTAGTGGRKQFF

V gene: TRBV5-1
J gene: TRBJ2-1
D gene: TRBD2
clone size: NA
CDR3 DNA: TGCGCCAGCAGCTTAGTAGCGGGGCACAATGAGCAGTTCTTC
CDR3 protein: CASSLVAGHNEQFF

V gene: TRBV20-1
J gene: TRBJ2-3
D gene: NA
clone size: few
CDR3 DNA: TGCAGTGCTAGCTCTACGGCGGGCGGACCGTGGGATACGCAGTATTTT
CDR3 protein: CSASSTAGGPWDTQYF

V gene: TRBV6-1
J gene: TRBJ2-7
D gene: TRBD2
clone size: few
CDR3 DNA: TGTGCCAGCGCCCCCATAGCGGGTGCCTCCTACGAGCAGTACTTC
CDR3 protein: CASAPIAGASYEQYF

V gene: TRBV29-1
J gene: TRBJ2-7
D gene: NA
clone size: many
CDR3 DNA: TGCAGCGTAGGCAGCAGCGATTACGAGCAGTACTTC
CDR3 protein: CSVGSSDYEQYF

V gene: TRBV10-2
J gene: TRBJ1-3
D gene: NA
clone size: many
CDR3 DNA: TGCGCCAGCAGTGACAGGGGAAACTCTGGAAACACCATATATTTT
CDR3 protein: CASSDRGNSGNTIYF

V gene: TRBV20-1
J gene: TRBJ2-3
D gene: NA
clone size: few
CDR3 DNA: TGCAGTGCGGCGAGAGGGGGGCTAGCGAGGGCAGATACGCAGTATTTT
CDR3 protein: CSAARGGLARADTQYF

V gene: TRBV6-4
J gene: TRBJ2-1
D gene: NA
clone size: NA
CDR3 DNA: TGTGCCAGCAGTGACTCTTCCCACAATGAGCAGTTCTTC
CDR3 protein: CASSDSSHNEQFF

V gene: TRBV27
J gene: TRBJ2-4
D gene: TRBD1
clone size: many
CDR3 DNA: TGTGCCAGCATCCTGAAGGGGGCCAGGGGGCGGAGGGTAGCCAAAAACATTCAGTACTTC
CDR3 protein: CASILKGARGRRVAKNIQYF

V gene: TRBV27
J gene: TRBJ2-3
D gene: NA
clone size: NA
CDR3 DNA: TGTGCCAGCAGTTTAGGCGAAGGGGATACGCAGTATTTT
CDR3 protein: CASSLGEGDTQYF

V gene: TRBV25-1
J gene: TRBJ2-7
D gene: NA
clone size: many
CDR3 DNA: TGTGCCAGCAGTGAAACGGACAACTTGAGGTTCGAGCAGTACTTC
CDR3 protein: CASSETDNLRFEQYF

V gene: TRBV7-2
J gene: TRBJ2-5
D gene: NA
clone size: few
CDR3 DNA: TGTGCCAGCAGCTTGGAACTACAGCGGCAAGAGACCCAGTACTTC
CDR3 protein: CASSLELQRQETQYF

V gene: TRBV5-1
J gene: TRBJ2-7
D gene: NA
clone size: many
CDR3 DNA: TGCGCCAGCAGCCCGGGGCTGGTTTTCGACGAGCAGTACTTC
CDR3 protein: CASSPGLVFDEQYF

V gene: TRBV10-3
J gene: TRBJ1-6
D gene: NA
clone size: NA
CDR3 DNA: TGTGCCATCAGTGAGTTGGAGGCGTCCTATAATTCACCCCTCCACTTT
CDR3 protein: CAISELEASYNSPLHF